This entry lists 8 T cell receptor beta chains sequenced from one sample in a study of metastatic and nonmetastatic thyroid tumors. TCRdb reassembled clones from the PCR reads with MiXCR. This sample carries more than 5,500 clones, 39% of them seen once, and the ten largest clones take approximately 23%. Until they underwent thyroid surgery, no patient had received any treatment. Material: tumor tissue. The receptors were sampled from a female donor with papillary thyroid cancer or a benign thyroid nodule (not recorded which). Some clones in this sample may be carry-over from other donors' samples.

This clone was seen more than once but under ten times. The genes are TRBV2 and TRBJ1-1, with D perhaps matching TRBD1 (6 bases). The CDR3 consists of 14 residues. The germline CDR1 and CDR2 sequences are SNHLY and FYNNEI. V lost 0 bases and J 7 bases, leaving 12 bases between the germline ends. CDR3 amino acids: CASSEARGRGEAFF. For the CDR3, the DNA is TGTGCCAGCAGTGAAGCGAGGGGCAGGGGTGAAGCTTTCTTT.

The CDR3 region has the DNA TGTGCCAGCAGCTTGGGACAGCTTAATTCACCCCTCCACTTT. Amino acid sequence: CASSLGQLNSPLHF. The chain employs TRBV7-9 and TRBJ1-6; 7 bases line up with TRBD1. There are 14 residues in the CDR3. The germline V gene has CDR1 SEHNR and CDR2 FQNEAQ (reference sequence). Losses at the gene ends were 3 bases for V and 6 bases for J; bases not matched to a gene: 2.

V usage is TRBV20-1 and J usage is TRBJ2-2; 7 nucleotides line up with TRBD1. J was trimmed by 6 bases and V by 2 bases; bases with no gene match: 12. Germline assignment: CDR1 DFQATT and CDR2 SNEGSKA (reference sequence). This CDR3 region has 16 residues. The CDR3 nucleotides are TGCAGTGCTAGACGCCCAGACAGGGCTCAATCCGGGGAGCTGTTTTTT. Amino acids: CSARRPDRAQSGELFF.

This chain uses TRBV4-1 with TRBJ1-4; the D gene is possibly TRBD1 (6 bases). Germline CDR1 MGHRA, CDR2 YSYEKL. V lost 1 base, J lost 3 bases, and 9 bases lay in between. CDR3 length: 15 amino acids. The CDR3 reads CASSQVAGANEKLFF. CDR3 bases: TGCGCCAGCAGCCAAGTCGCAGGGGCTAATGAAAAACTGTTTTTT.

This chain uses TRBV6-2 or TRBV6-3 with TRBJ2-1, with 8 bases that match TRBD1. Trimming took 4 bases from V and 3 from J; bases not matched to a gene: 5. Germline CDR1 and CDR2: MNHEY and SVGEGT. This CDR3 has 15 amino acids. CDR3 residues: CASSSDRGGYNEQFF. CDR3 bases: TGTGCCAGCAGTTCCGACAGGGGCGGCTACAATGAGCAGTTCTTC.

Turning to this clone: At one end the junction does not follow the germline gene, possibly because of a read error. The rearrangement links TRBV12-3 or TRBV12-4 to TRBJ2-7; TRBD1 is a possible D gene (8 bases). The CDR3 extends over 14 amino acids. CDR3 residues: CASRTQGGSYVQYF. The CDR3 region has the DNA TGTGCCAGCAGAACACAGGGGGGGAGCTACGTGCAGTACTTC.

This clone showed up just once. The CDR3 DNA follows: TGTGCCAGCTCACCATCGCAGGGGGCAGACTATGGCTACACCTTC. Protein: CASSPSQGADYGYTF. The chain joins TRBV18 to TRBJ1-2; 8 bases align to TRBD1. V was pared by 2 bases and J by 3 bases, with 5 bases of the junction left unmatched. Looked up from germline, CDR1 is KGHSH and CDR2 is LQKENI. There are 15 residues in the CDR3.

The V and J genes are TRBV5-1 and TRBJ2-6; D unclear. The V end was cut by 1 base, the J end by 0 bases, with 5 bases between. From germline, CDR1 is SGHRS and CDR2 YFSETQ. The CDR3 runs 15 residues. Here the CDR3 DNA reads TGCGCCAGCAGCTTGCAGGACTCTGGGGCCAACGTCCTGACTTTC. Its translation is CASSLQDSGANVLTF.